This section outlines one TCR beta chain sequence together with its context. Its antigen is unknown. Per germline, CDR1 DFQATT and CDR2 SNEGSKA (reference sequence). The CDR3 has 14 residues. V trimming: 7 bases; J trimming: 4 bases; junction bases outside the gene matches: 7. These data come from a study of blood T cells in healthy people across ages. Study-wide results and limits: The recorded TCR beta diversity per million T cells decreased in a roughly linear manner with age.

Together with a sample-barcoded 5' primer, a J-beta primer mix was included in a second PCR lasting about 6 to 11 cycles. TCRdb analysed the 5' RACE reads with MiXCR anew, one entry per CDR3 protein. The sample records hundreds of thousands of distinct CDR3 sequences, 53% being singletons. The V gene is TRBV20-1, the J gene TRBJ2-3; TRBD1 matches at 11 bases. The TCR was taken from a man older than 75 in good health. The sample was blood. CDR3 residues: CSGSGQGVADTQYF. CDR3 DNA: TGCAGTGGTTCGGGACAGGGGGTTGCAGATACGCAGTATTTT.